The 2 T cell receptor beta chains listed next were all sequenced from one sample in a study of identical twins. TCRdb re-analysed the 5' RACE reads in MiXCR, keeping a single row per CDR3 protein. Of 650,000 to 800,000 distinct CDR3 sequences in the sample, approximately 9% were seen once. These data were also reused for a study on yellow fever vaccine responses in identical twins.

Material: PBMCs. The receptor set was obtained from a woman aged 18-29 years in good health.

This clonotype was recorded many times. The CDR3 sequence is CASSLSNSYNEQFF. CDR3 in DNA: TGTGCCAGCAGTTTGAGCAACTCCTACAATGAGCAGTTCTTC. The chain carries TRBV12-3 or TRBV12-4 and TRBJ2-1; no definite D call. Trimming left V 3 bases short and J 0 bases short, with 6 bases between. The CDR3 has 14 amino acids.

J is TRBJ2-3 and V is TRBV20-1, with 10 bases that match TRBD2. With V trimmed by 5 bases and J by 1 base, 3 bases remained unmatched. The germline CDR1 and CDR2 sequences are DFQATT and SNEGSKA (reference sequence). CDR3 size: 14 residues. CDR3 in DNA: TGCAGTGCTTTCGGACTAGCGGGCACAGATACGCAGTATTTT. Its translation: CSAFGLAGTDTQYF.